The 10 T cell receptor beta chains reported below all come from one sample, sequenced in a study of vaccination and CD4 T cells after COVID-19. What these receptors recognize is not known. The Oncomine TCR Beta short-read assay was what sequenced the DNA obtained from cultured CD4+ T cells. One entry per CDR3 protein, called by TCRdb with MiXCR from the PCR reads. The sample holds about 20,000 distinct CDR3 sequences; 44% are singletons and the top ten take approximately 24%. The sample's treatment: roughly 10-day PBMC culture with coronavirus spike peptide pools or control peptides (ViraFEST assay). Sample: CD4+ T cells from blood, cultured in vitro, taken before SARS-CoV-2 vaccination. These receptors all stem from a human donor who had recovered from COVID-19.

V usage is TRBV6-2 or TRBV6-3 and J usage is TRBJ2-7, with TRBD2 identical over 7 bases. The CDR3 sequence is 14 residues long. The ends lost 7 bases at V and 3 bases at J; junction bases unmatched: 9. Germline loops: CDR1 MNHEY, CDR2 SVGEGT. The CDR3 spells CASISKRGFYEQYF. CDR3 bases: TGTGCCAGCATCTCGAAGCGGGGCTTCTACGAGCAGTACTTC.

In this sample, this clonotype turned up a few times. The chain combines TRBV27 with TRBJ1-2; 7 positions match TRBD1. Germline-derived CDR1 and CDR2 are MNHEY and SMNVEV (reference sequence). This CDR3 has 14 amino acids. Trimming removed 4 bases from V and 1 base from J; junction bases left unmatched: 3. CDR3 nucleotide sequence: TGTGCCAGCAGTTGGGCAGGGGGTAACTATGGCTACACCTTC. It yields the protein CASSWAGGNYGYTF.

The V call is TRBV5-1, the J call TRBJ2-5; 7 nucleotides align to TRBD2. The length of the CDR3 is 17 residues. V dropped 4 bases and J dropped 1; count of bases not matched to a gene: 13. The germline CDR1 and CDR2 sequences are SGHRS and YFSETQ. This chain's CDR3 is CASSPRIAGSLQETQYF. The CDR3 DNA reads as TGCGCCAGCAGCCCCAGGATAGCGGGTAGCCTCCAAGAGACCCAGTACTTC.

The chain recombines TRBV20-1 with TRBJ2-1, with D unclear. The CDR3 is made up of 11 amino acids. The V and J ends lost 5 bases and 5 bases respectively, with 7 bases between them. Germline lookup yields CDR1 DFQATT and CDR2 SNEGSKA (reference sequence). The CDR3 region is CSAGEDNEQFF. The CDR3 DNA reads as TGCAGTGCTGGTGAGGACAATGAGCAGTTCTTC.

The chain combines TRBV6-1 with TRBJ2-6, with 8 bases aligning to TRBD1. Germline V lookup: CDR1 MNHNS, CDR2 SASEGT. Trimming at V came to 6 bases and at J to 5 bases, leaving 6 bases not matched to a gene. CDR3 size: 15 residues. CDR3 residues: CASRQDRDWANVLTF. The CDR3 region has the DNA TGTGCCAGCAGACAGGACAGGGATTGGGCCAACGTCCTGACTTTC.

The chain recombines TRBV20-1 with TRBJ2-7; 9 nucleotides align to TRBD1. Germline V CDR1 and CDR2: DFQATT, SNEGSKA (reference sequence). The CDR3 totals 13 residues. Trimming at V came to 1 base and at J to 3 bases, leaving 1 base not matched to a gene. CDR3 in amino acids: CSARGDRDYEQYF. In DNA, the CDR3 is TGCAGTGCTAGAGGGGACAGGGACTACGAGCAGTACTTC.

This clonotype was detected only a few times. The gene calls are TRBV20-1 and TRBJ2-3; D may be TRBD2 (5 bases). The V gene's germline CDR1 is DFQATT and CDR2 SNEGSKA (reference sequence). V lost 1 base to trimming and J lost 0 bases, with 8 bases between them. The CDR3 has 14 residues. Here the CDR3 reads CSARVPGSTDTQYF. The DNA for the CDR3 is TGCAGTGCTAGAGTCCCGGGAAGCACAGATACGCAGTATTTT.

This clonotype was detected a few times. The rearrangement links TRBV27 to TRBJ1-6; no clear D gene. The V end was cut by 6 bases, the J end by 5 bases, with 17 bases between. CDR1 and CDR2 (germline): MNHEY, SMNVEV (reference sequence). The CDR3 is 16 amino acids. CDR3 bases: TGTGCCAGCAGACCAACCTCCGGGCTCAATAATTCACCCCTCCACTTT. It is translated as CASRPTSGLNNSPLHF.

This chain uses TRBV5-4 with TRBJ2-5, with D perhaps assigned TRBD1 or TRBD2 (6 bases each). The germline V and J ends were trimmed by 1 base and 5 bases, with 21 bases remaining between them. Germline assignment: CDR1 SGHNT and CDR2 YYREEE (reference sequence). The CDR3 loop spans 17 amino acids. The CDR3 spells CASSLSGLPGARETQYF. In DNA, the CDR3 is TGTGCCAGCAGCTTGTCGGGGCTTCCGGGGGCGAGGGAGACCCAGTACTTC.

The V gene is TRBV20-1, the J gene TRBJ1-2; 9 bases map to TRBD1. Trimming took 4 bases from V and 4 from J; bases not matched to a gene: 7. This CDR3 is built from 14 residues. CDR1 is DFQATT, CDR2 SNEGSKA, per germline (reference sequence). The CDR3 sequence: CSAKPSGQGYGYTF. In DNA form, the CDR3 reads TGCAGTGCTAAACCTTCGGGACAGGGCTATGGCTACACCTTC.